This TCR beta chain was sequenced in a study of human T cells and chemical hapten exposure. This CDR3 is 15 amino acids long. J lost 8 bases, V lost 3 bases, and 9 bases had no gene match. Germline assignment: CDR1 DFQATT and CDR2 SNEGSKA (reference sequence). Regarding time point: patch test 1, 2 weeks after DPC sensitization. Treatment of the sample: therapeutic diphenylcyclopropenone sensitization with weekly scalp DPC. TCRdb reprocessed the RACE reads via MiXCR and lists one record per CDR3 protein. The sample has approximately 400,000 distinct CDR3 sequences, more than 4.5% seen once; the top ten hold about 2.2%.

The rearrangement uses TRBV20-1 and TRBJ2-4; TRBD2 matches at 11 bases. This receptor was obtained from a woman between 50 and 59 years old with alopecia areata. Some clones in this sample may be carry-over from other donors' samples. The sample in question was whole blood, obtained in connection with sensitization to the hapten diphenylcyclopropenone (DPC). CDR3 DNA sequence: TGCAGTGCTAGCTTCCCGACTAGCGGGATACACATTCAGTACTTC. Translation gives CSASFPTSGIHIQYF.